This T cell receptor beta chain was sequenced in a study of T cell repertoires in cytomegalovirus infection. Study in general: In public TCR beta signatures, there were indications of both CMV infection and matching HLA type. General study results and limits: Based on cumulative public TCR beta family frequency, carriers of CMV plus the relevant HLA were identified.

Trimming took 6 bases from V and 2 from J; bases not matched to a gene: 3. The CDR3 length is 13 residues. Germline lookup yields CDR1 DFQATT and CDR2 SNEGSKA (reference sequence). MiXCR was run by TCRdb on the reads, yielding one entry per CDR3 protein. The data contain about 400,000 distinct CDR3 sequences, roughly 34% of them seen just once; the ten biggest clones take up approximately 15%. Remarks on this clonotype: As yet, its antigen is unknown.

The chain joins TRBV20-1 to TRBJ2-1, with 8 bases aligning to TRBD2. The receptor was derived from a human donor in good health (CMV status not recorded). Some clones in this sample may be carry-over from other donors' samples. The source was cultured PBMCs, collected from culture after CMV antigen stimulation. CDR3 sequence (DNA): TGCAGTGCGACGGGACTAGCCTACAATGAGCAGTTCTTC. This translates into CSATGLAYNEQFF.